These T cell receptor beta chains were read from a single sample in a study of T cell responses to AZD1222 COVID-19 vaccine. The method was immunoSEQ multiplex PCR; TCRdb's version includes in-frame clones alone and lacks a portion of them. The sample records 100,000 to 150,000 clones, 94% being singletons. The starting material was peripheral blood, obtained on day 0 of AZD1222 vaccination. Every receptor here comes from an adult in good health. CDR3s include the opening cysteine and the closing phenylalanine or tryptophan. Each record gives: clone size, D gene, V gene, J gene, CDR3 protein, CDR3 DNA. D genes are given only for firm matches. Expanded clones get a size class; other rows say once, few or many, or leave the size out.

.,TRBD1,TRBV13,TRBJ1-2,CASSRVLAGTAYGYTF,TGTGCCAGCAGCCGAGTCCTCGCCGGGACAGCCTATGGCTACACCTTC
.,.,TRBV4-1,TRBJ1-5,CASSQDGYSNQPQHF,TGCGCCAGCAGCCAAGATGGTTATAGCAATCAGCCCCAGCATTTT
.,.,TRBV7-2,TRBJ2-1,CASRTRVETYNEQFF,TGTGCCAGCAGAACCAGGGTGGAAACCTACAATGAGCAGTTCTTC
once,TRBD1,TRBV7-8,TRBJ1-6,CASSGGQGWNSPLHF,TGTGCCAGCAGCGGAGGACAGGGGTGGAATTCACCCCTCCACTTT
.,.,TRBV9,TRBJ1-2,CASSVEGTYGYTF,TGTGCCAGCAGCGTGGAGGGAACCTATGGCTACACCTTC
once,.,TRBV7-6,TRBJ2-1,CASSPNAYEQFF,TGTGCCAGCAGCCCCAATGCCTATGAGCAGTTCTTC
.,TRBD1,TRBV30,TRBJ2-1,CAWGTGGRNEQFF,TGTGCCTGGGGGACAGGGGGGAGGAATGAGCAGTTCTTC
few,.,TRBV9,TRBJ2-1,CASSGTDYNEQFF,TGTGCCAGCAGCGGGACAGATTACAATGAGCAGTTCTTC
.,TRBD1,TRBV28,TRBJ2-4,CASSPGQGDIQYF,TGTGCCAGCAGCCCGGGACAGGGGGACATTCAGTACTTC
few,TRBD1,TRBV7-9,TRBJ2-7,CASSFRQGVRYEQYF,TGTGCCAGCAGCTTCAGACAGGGGGTGCGGTACGAGCAGTACTTC
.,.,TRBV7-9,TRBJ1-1,CASSRPNLEAFF,TGTGCCAGCAGTCGCCCTAATCTTGAAGCTTTCTTT
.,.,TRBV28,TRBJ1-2,CASSLVAYGYTF,TGTGCCAGCAGTTTGGTAGCCTATGGCTACACCTTC
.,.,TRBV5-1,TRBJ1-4,CASSLGVYATNEKLFF,TGCGCCAGCAGCTTGGGAGTATATGCAACTAATGAAAAACTGTTTTTT
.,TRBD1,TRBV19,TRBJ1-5,CASSKQGAQPQHF,TGTGCCAGTAGTAAACAGGGGGCCCAGCCCCAGCATTTT
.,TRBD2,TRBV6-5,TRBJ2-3,CASSSGGDTQYF,TGTGCCAGCAGTTCGGGGGGAGATACGCAGTATTTT
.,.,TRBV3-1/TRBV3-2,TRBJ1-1,CASSQEGDERKAFF,TGTGCCAGCAGCCAAGAAGGAGACGAACGAAAAGCTTTCTTT
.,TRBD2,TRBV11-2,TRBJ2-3,CASSFLAGGIADTQYF,TGTGCCAGCAGCTTTCTCGCGGGAGGGATTGCAGATACGCAGTATTTT
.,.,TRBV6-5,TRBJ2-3,CASSYTTESSTDTQYF,TGTGCCAGCAGTTACACGACAGAGTCTAGCACAGATACGCAGTATTTT
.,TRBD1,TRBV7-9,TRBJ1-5,CASSQAGQGNQPQHF,TGTGCCAGCAGCCAGGCCGGACAGGGAAATCAGCCCCAGCATTTT
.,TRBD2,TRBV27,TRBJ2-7,CASTQPGLAGGKPYEQYF,TGTGCCAGCACCCAGCCGGGACTAGCGGGAGGCAAACCCTACGAGCAGTACTTC
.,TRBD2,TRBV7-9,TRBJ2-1,CASSKRLALTYNEQFF,TGTGCCAGCAGCAAGCGACTAGCGCTGACCTACAATGAGCAGTTCTTC
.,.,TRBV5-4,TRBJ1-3,CASSFGSGNTIYF,TGTGCCAGCAGCTTTGGCTCTGGAAACACCATATATTTT
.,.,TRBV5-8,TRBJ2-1,CASSLDGYNEQFF,TGTGCCAGCAGCCTTGACGGTTACAATGAGCAGTTCTTC
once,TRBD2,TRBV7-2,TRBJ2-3,CASSGTSLRTDTQYF,TGTGCCAGCTCCGGGACTAGCTTACGCACAGATACGCAGTATTTT
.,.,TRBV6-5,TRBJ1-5,CASSAGPGGNQPQHF,TGTGCCAGCAGCGCCGGACCCGGGGGCAATCAGCCCCAGCATTTT
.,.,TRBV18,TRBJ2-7,CASSPTEVVTEQYF,TGTGCCAGCTCACCCACGGAGGTGGTAACGGAGCAGTACTTC
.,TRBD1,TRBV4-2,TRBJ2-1,CASSQSGPRQGAYNEQFF,TGTGCCAGCAGCCAATCCGGACCCCGACAGGGGGCCTACAATGAGCAGTTCTTC
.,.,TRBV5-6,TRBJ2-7,CASSSGTSYEQYF,TGTGCCAGCAGCAGCGGAACCTCCTACGAGCAGTACTTC
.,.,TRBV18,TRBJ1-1,CASSPRAQLNTEAFF,TGTGCCAGCTCACCGAGGGCCCAACTGAACACTGAAGCTTTCTTT
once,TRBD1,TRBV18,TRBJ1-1,CASSLGQSDTEAFF,TGTGCCAGCTCACTGGGACAGTCAGACACTGAAGCTTTCTTT
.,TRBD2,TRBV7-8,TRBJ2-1,CASKPSGPNEQFF,TGTGCCAGCAAGCCTAGCGGACCTAATGAGCAGTTCTTC
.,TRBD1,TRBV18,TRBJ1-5,CASSPPFQGGIKPQHF,TGTGCCAGCTCACCACCGTTCCAGGGGGGGATTAAGCCCCAGCATTTT
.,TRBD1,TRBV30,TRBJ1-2,CAWSGTGDYGYTF,TGTGCCTGGAGTGGGACAGGGGACTATGGCTACACCTTC
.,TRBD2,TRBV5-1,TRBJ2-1,CASSLTSGSSYNEQFF,TGCGCCAGCAGCCTGACTAGCGGGAGCTCCTACAATGAGCAGTTCTTC
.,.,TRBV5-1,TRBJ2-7,CASSRDDYEQYF,TGCGCCAGCAGCCGGGACGACTACGAGCAGTACTTC
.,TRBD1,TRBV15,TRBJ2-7,CATSRDRTFYEQYF,TGTGCCACCAGCAGGGACAGGACCTTCTACGAGCAGTACTTC
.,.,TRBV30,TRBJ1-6,CAWSVKRLSSYNSPLHF,TGTGCCTGGAGTGTAAAGCGCCTGAGCTCCTATAATTCACCCCTCCACTTT
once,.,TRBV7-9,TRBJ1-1,CASSSHRGPGATEAFF,TGTGCCAGCAGCTCCCATCGGGGGCCCGGGGCCACTGAAGCTTTCTTT
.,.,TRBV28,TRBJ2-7,CASSYNYEQYF,TGTGCCAGCAGTTATAACTACGAGCAGTACTTC
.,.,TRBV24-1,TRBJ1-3,CATPPHCRGKGNTIYF,TGTGCCACCCCACCCCATTGTAGGGGGAAAGGAAACACCATATATTTT
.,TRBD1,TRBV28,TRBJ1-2,CASSLGTGNIYGYTF,TGTGCCAGCAGTTTGGGGACAGGGAATATCTATGGCTACACCTTC
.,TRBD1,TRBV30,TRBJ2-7,CAWSAPGQGIYEQYF,TGTGCCTGGAGTGCCCCGGGACAGGGTATCTACGAGCAGTACTTC
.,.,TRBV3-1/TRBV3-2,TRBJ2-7,CASSQRRTTNEQYF,TGTGCCAGCAGCCAACGCAGGACTACTAACGAGCAGTACTTC
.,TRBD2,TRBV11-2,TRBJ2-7,CASSLSSGGSYEQYF,TGTGCCAGCAGCTTAAGTAGCGGGGGTTCCTACGAGCAGTACTTC
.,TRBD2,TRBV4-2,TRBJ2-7,CASSQVEASGASYEQYF,TGTGCCAGCAGCCAAGTAGAGGCTAGCGGGGCCTCCTACGAGCAGTACTTC
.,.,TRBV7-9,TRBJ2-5,CASSLTRGQETQYF,TGTGCCAGCAGCCTGACTAGGGGGCAAGAGACCCAGTACTTC
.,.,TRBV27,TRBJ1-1,CASSLGAGAFF,TGTGCCAGCAGTTTGGGCGCCGGGGCTTTCTTT
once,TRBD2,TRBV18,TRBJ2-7,CASSPVSGGASEQYF,TGTGCCAGCTCACCCGTTAGCGGGGGGGCCTCCGAGCAGTACTTC
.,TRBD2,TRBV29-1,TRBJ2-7,CSVSASGEISYEQYF,TGCAGCGTTAGTGCTAGCGGGGAAATCTCCTACGAGCAGTACTTC
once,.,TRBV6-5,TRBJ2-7,CASREGPWYF,TGTGCCAGCAGGGAGGGGCCATGGTACTTC
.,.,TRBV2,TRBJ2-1,CASSARLLSYDNEQFF,TGTGCCAGCAGCGCTCGCCTTTTAAGTTACGACAATGAGCAGTTCTTC
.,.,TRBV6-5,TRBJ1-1,CASSYRFGAGTEAFF,TGTGCCAGCAGTTACCGATTCGGTGCCGGCACTGAAGCTTTCTTT
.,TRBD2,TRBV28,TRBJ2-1,CASNHLTSGIYNEQFF,TGTGCCAGCAATCATTTGACTAGCGGGATTTACAATGAGCAGTTCTTC
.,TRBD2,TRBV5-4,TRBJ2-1,CASSLLAGGDNEQFF,TGTGCCAGCAGCCTACTAGCGGGAGGAGATAATGAGCAGTTCTTC